Following are 24 T cell receptor beta chains from one sample sequenced in a study of PD-1 blockade in classical Hodgkin lymphoma. Documented time point: cycle 4 day 1 (C4D1), after five to seven weeks of nivolumab. All trial patients relapsed after autologous stem cell transplantation. Clones were read by immunoSEQ multiplex PCR, and TCRdb kept only the in-frame ones, dropping some. The sample has tens of thousands of clones, about 70% seen once. The sequences come from peripheral blood mononuclear cells (PBMCs), collected before the fourth cycle of nivolumab. Receptors were obtained from a human donor with classical Hodgkin lymphoma.

This clone was recorded a few times. The CDR3 nucleotides read TGTGCCAGCCGGACCGGGACAGGGTGGACTAGCGGCTCCTACGAGCAGTACTTC. Encoded protein: CASRTGTGWTSGSYEQYF. The V gene is TRBV2, the J gene TRBJ2-7; D is perhaps TRBD2 (10 bases). CDR3 length: 18 residues. Trimming stripped 8 bases from V and 0 bases from J, with 26 bases between. Germline V gene lookup returns CDR1 SNHLY and CDR2 FYNNEI.

The chain carries TRBV23-1 and TRBJ1-1; unclear D gene. TRBV23-1 is an open reading frame whose function is uncertain. This CDR3 has 9 amino acids. The germline V and J ends were trimmed by 8 bases and 6 bases, with 4 bases remaining between them. CDR3 nucleotide sequence: TGCGCCAGCTGCCCTGAAGCTTTCTTT. Amino acids: CASCPEAFF.

This clone showed up just a few times. This chain uses TRBV9 with TRBJ1-1; D is unclear. There are 15 residues in the CDR3. V dropped 1 base and J dropped 1 base, with 11 bases sitting between them. Germline lookup yields CDR1 SGDLS and CDR2 YYNGEE. DNA of the CDR3: TGTGCCAGCAGCGTAAGGGTCGGGAGGAACACTGAAGCTTTCTTT. Translation gives CASSVRVGRNTEAFF.

This clone has a handful of counts. The chain employs TRBV7-2 and TRBJ2-7, with TRBD2 identical over 14 bases. Germline CDR1 SGHTA, CDR2 FQGNSA. Trimming removed 5 bases from V and 5 bases from J; junction bases left unmatched: 8. The CDR3 is made up of 16 amino acids. CDR3 residues: CASSPRGTSGSNEQYF. CDR3 nucleotides: TGTGCCAGCAGCCCCCGGGGGACTAGCGGGAGCAACGAGCAGTACTTC.

The chain links TRBV28 to TRBJ2-7, with D possibly TRBD1 on 5 matching bases. The length of the CDR3 is 15 residues. Germline CDR1 and CDR2: MDHEN and SYDVKM. Trimming took 6 bases from V and 0 from J, leaving 15 bases between them. In nucleotides, the CDR3 is TGTGCCAGCAGGACGGACACCTCTCCCTCCTACGAGCAGTACTTC. As protein: CASRTDTSPSYEQYF.

In its sample, this clone was seen once. The chain is built from TRBV5-4 and TRBJ1-1, with TRBD1 identical over 7 bases. Germline CDR1 is SGHNT and CDR2 is YYREEE (reference sequence). Losses at the gene ends were 2 bases for V and 0 bases for J; bases not matched to a gene: 7. The CDR3 is 16 amino acids. CDR3 in DNA: TGTGCCAGCAGCTTCGGGACAGATAACTTGAACACTGAAGCTTTCTTT. The encoded protein is CASSFGTDNLNTEAFF.

J is TRBJ1-6 and V is TRBV30, with D hard to call. The CDR3 spans 13 residues. CDR1 is GTSNPN, CDR2 SVGIG, per germline (reference sequence). Between the trimmed V and J ends, which lost 2 bases and 5 bases, there was a span of 7 bases. The DNA of the CDR3 is TGTGCCTGGAGTCAGTCGGATAATTCACCCCTCCACTTT. It encodes CAWSQSDNSPLHF.

The rearrangement links TRBV11-3 to TRBJ2-2; possible D gene TRBD2, 7 bases. Trimming left V 3 bases short and J 3 bases short, with 11 bases between. CDR1 and CDR2 (germline): SGHNT, YENEEA. CDR3 length equals 15 residues. CDR3 DNA: TGTGCCAGCAGCTTCAACGGGGGGCACACCGGGGAGCTGTTTTTT. Protein sequence: CASSFNGGHTGELFF.

V gene TRBV30 combines with J gene TRBJ1-3; no clear D. The CDR3 length is 11 residues. Germline values: CDR1 GTSNPN, CDR2 SVGIG (reference sequence). V lost 2 bases, J lost 3 bases, and 2 bases lay in between. In DNA, the CDR3 is TGTGCCTGGAGTAGTGGAAACACCATATATTTT. Translating gives CAWSSGNTIYF.

The rearrangement joins TRBV7-9 to TRBJ1-3; D unclear. CDR3 size: 15 residues. Trimming pared 1 base from V and 1 base from J, leaving 8 bases between. Germline CDR1 and CDR2: SEHNR and FQNEAQ (reference sequence). CDR3 sequence: CASSLVGVSGNTIYF. CDR3 DNA: TGTGCCAGCAGCTTAGTCGGGGTGTCTGGAAACACCATATATTTT.

This clone was seen a handful of times. The chain links TRBV28 to TRBJ1-5; 9 nucleotides match TRBD1. CDR1 MDHEN and CDR2 SYDVKM come from the germline V gene. Germline trimming cut 4 bases from V and 6 bases from J; bases unmatched to any gene: 7. The CDR3 has 15 residues. The CDR3 region is CASSSAGQGIQPQHF. The CDR3 nucleotides read TGTGCCAGCAGTTCTGCCGGACAGGGGATTCAGCCCCAGCATTTT. The complete variable domain, with remaining parts taken from reference TRBV28 and TRBJ1-5, reads DVKVTQSSRYLVKRTGEKVFLECVQDMDHENMFWYRQDPGLGLRLIYFSYDVKMKEKGDIPEGYSVSREKKERFSLILESASTNQTSMYLCASSSAGQGIQPQHFGDGTRLSIL.

The table lists this clone with a count of one. This sequence joins TRBV5-1 and TRBJ2-1; 13 nucleotides align to TRBD2. After removal of 4 bases from V and 0 bases from J, the junction contained 25 bases not matched to a gene. This CDR3 has 24 amino acids. CDR1 SGHRS and CDR2 YFSETQ come from the germline V gene. CDR3 sequence (DNA): TGCGCCAGCAGCCAGGGACAGGGAACCCTACTAGCGGGAGGGCCCCTCGGCTCCTACAATGAGCAGTTCTTC. Protein sequence: CASSQGQGTLLAGGPLGSYNEQFF. The entire variable domain, with the rest obtained from reference TRBV5-1 and TRBJ2-1, is as follows: KAGVTQTPRYLIKTRGQQVTLSCSPISGHRSVSWYQQTPGQGLQFLFEYFSETQRNKGNFPGRFSGRQFSNSRSEMNVSTLELGDSALYLCASSQGQGTLLAGGPLGSYNEQFFGPGTRLTVL.

V gene TRBV19 combines with J gene TRBJ2-1; TRBD2 matches 12 bases. Per germline, CDR1 LNHDA and CDR2 SQIVND (reference sequence). The V segment lost 5 bases and the J segment 6 bases; nucleotides outside the gene matches: 11. The CDR3 has 17 residues. CDR3 in DNA: TGTGCCAGTAGTTCACGACTAGCGGGAGCAGGGCTCAATGAGCAGTTCTTC. It codes for CASSSRLAGAGLNEQFF.

This clone was detected many times. This rearrangement joins TRBV4-3 to TRBJ1-6; the D gene is possibly TRBD1 (6 bases). CDR1 is LGHNA and CDR2 is YSLEER in the germline V gene. The CDR3 contains 16 residues. Deletions cut 2 bases from V and 5 bases from J, with 13 bases between. DNA of the CDR3: TGCGCCAGCAGCCAAACGGACAGCCTTGATAATTCACCCCTCCACTTT. Its protein is CASSQTDSLDNSPLHF.

This clone was detected once. The chain employs TRBV15 and TRBJ2-2, with a possible D match to TRBD2 (6 bases). This CDR3 region has 19 residues. V was cut by 0 bases and J by 2 bases, with 19 bases left in between. Germline values: CDR1 LNHNV, CDR2 YYDKDF (reference sequence). The CDR3 region has the DNA TGTGCCACCAGCAGAGATCTGATCCGGGAGAGACTTAACACCGGGGAGCTGTTTTTT. It is translated as CATSRDLIRERLNTGELFF.

The CDR3 region has the DNA TGCAGCGTTGGAGTGCGTTCGGGGAACACTGAAGCTTTCTTT. It translates to CSVGVRSGNTEAFF. The chain is built from TRBV29-1 and TRBJ1-1; no clear D gene. Germline CDR1 reads SQVTM; CDR2 reads ANQGSEA. V was cut by 4 bases and J by 1 base, with 13 bases left in between. The CDR3 runs to 14 residues. Supplemented by reference TRBV29-1 and TRBJ1-1, the full variable domain reads SAVISQKPSRDICQRGTSLTIQCQVDSQVTMMFWYRQQPGQSLTLIATANQGSEATYESGFVIDKFPISRPNLTFSTLTVSNMSPEDSSIYLCSVGVRSGNTEAFFGQGTRLTVV.

This clone showed up just a few times. The chain combines TRBV6-5 with TRBJ1-1; D uncertain. V gave up 5 bases and J gave up 2 bases, with 3 bases separating them. Looked up from germline, CDR1 is MNHEY and CDR2 is SVGAGI. CDR3 length: 11 amino acids. CDR3 sequence (DNA): TGTGCCAGCAGTCGAAACACTGAAGCTTTCTTT. Translation gives CASSRNTEAFF.

The rearrangement joins TRBV23-1 to TRBJ2-5; unclear D gene. TRBV23-1 is annotated as an ORF whose role is uncertain. This CDR3 spans 14 amino acids. Trimming removed 0 bases at V and 0 bases at J, with 5 bases between. This CDR3 is CASSQSRDQETQYF. The CDR3 nucleotides are TGCGCCAGCAGTCAATCTAGGGACCAAGAGACCCAGTACTTC.

By share of the sample, this clone is medium-sized. The CDR3 DNA follows: TGTGCCAGCAGCTCGGACAGGGGGGTCACCGGGGAGCTGTTTTTT. Translating gives CASSSDRGVTGELFF. The rearrangement links TRBV11-3 to TRBJ2-2, with 10 bases aligning to TRBD1. Looked up from germline, CDR1 is SGHNT and CDR2 is YENEEA. The CDR3 loop spans 15 amino acids. Unmatched junction bases numbered 3, after V lost 4 bases and J lost 4 bases.

V and J are TRBV4-3 and TRBJ2-3; D gene unclear. Germline V lookup: CDR1 LGHNA, CDR2 YSLEER. V gave up 4 bases and J gave up 2 bases, with 19 bases separating them. This CDR3 has 17 residues. CDR3 coding DNA: TGCGCCAGCAGCCGTGCCCCTAGGCCCGCGGACACAGATACGCAGTATTTT. Encoded protein: CASSRAPRPADTDTQYF.

The chain employs TRBV7-2 and TRBJ2-1; 16 bases match TRBD2. V shed 5 bases and J 9 bases; nucleotides not matched to a gene: 10. This CDR3 is 17 amino acids long. Germline values: CDR1 SGHTA, CDR2 FQGNSA. CDR3 loop: CASSPKGLAGGQGEQFF. In DNA, the CDR3 is TGTGCCAGCAGCCCCAAGGGACTAGCGGGGGGGCAAGGTGAGCAGTTCTTC. The full variable domain, with the rest looked up from reference TRBV7-2 and TRBJ2-1, is GAGVSQSPSNKVTEKGKDVELRCDPISGHTALYWYRQSLGQGLEFLIYFQGNSAPDKSGLPSDRFSAERTGGSVSTLTIQRTQQEDSAVYLCASSPKGLAGGQGEQFFGPGTRLTVL.

This clone appeared a single time. This rearrangement joins TRBV6-5 to TRBJ2-2; D call uncertain. The CDR3 is made up of 12 amino acids. Germline V gene lookup returns CDR1 MNHEY and CDR2 SVGAGI. Trimming shortened V by 6 bases and J by 7 bases, and 9 bases separated the two germline ends. CDR3 protein: CASRGFGGELFF. In nucleotides, the CDR3 is TGTGCCAGCAGGGGGTTTGGCGGGGAGCTGTTTTTT.

This clone was found a few times. This sequence joins TRBV21-1 and TRBJ1-5. TRBV21-1 is a pseudogene segment. The CDR3 is 13 amino acids. The CDR3, as DNA: TGTGCCAGCAGGGAGGAAGGGAATCAGCCCCAGCATTTT. This encodes CASREEGNQPQHF.

This chain uses TRBV29-1 with TRBJ2-1, with TRBD2 as a possible D gene (6 bases). Trimming left V 5 bases short and J 0 bases short, with 11 bases between. This CDR3 comprises 14 residues. Per germline, CDR1 SQVTM and CDR2 ANQGSEA. The CDR3 loop reads CSVKEGSSYNEQFF. The CDR3 DNA follows: TGCAGCGTTAAGGAGGGTAGCTCCTACAATGAGCAGTTCTTC.